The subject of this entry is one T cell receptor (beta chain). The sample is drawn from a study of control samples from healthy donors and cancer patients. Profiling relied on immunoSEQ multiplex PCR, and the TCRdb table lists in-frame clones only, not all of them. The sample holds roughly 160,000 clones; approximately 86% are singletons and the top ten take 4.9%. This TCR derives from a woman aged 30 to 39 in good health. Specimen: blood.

CDR3 amino acids: CASSTGGSNSDPTPNEQFF. The CDR3 DNA reads TGCGCCAGCAGCACGGGGGGTTCAAACAGCGATCCAACCCCCAATGAGCAGTTCTTC. The chain joins TRBV4-1 to TRBJ2-1; TRBD2 matches 7 bases. V lost 5 bases to trimming and J lost 6 bases; unmatched junction nucleotides: 22. CDR3 length: 19 amino acids. Germline V gives CDR1 MGHRA, CDR2 YSYEKL.